The 25 T cell receptor beta chains in this list originate from one sample, sequenced in a study of neoadjuvant anti-PD-1 for oral cavity cancer. Produced via immunoSEQ multiplex PCR; TCRdb's table is partial and in-frame only. The sample includes over 80,000 clones, 70% to 85% of them seen just once. The sequenced sample was PBMCs, obtained before nivolumab (anti-PD-1) treatment. The receptor set was obtained from a person aged 40 to 85 with oral cavity squamous cell carcinoma.

The V gene is TRBV11-1, the J gene TRBJ2-3; 8 nucleotides line up with TRBD1. The ends lost 2 bases at V and 5 bases at J; junction bases unmatched: 6. Germline CDR1 is SGHAT and CDR2 is FQDESV (reference sequence). This CDR3 spans 15 amino acids. The CDR3 bases are TGTGCCAGCAGCTTACGGCAGGGGGCGGAAGATACGCAGTATTTT. Translation: CASSLRQGAEDTQYF.

The V gene is TRBV7-9, the J gene TRBJ2-7; 8 nucleotides line up with TRBD1. The ends lost 4 bases at V and 3 bases at J; junction bases unmatched: 8. The germline CDR1 and CDR2 sequences are SEHNR and FQNEAQ (reference sequence). The CDR3 is made up of 15 amino acids. The CDR3 coding sequence is TGTGCCAGCAGCTCTACAGTCACAGGGGGCTACGAGCAGTACTTC. Its protein is CASSSTVTGGYEQYF.

This chain joins TRBV9 and TRBJ2-1; possibly TRBD2 for D (6 bases). Trimming shortened V by 0 bases and J by 2 bases, and 15 bases separated the two germline ends. The CDR3 is 17 amino acids. Germline CDR1 and CDR2: SGDLS and YYNGEE. The CDR3 loop is CASSVATASVPYNEQFF. The DNA for the CDR3 is TGTGCCAGCAGCGTAGCTACGGCTAGCGTCCCCTACAATGAGCAGTTCTTC.

V gene TRBV18 combines with J gene TRBJ2-3; TRBD1 matches at 9 bases. Germline V CDR1 and CDR2: KGHSH, LQKENI. V shed 5 bases and J 4 bases; nucleotides not matched to a gene: 10. This CDR3 is built from 16 residues. The CDR3, as DNA: TGTGCCAGCTCAGCGGGACAGGGAGCCAACGCAGATACGCAGTATTTT. This encodes CASSAGQGANADTQYF.

The chain recombines TRBV29-1 with TRBJ1-1, with unresolved D. The CDR3 totals 11 residues. Trimming stripped 7 bases from V and 1 base from J, with 7 bases between. The V gene's germline CDR1 is SQVTM and CDR2 ANQGSEA. This chain's CDR3 is CSAQANTEAFF. The CDR3 coding sequence is TGCAGCGCGCAGGCGAACACTGAAGCTTTCTTT.

The genes are TRBV9 and TRBJ2-1; D is unclear. The CDR3 spans 14 residues. V dropped 0 bases and J dropped 8 bases, with 12 bases sitting between them. Germline assignment: CDR1 SGDLS and CDR2 YYNGEE. This CDR3 is CASSVGPTADEQFF. The CDR3 DNA sequence: TGTGCCAGCAGCGTAGGACCGACCGCCGATGAGCAGTTCTTC.

The chain links TRBV5-6 to TRBJ2-2, with D possibly called TRBD1 or TRBD2 (5 bases each). The V end was cut by 2 bases, the J end by 8 bases, with 19 bases between. The CDR3 has 16 amino acids. Germline V gene lookup returns CDR1 SGHDT and CDR2 YYEEEE. CDR3 loop: CASSLEGQRLKGELFF. DNA for the CDR3: TGTGCCAGCAGCTTAGAGGGGCAGCGACTTAAGGGGGAGCTGTTTTTT. Variable domain in full (rest from reference TRBV5-6 and TRBJ2-2): DAGVTQSPTHLIKTRGQQVTLRCSPKSGHDTVSWYQQALGQGPQFIFQYYEEEERQRGNFPDRFSGHQFPNYSSELNVNALLLGDSALYLCASSLEGQRLKGELFFGEGSRLTVL.

The genes are TRBV2 and TRBJ2-2; TRBD2 is a possible D gene (7 bases). Trimming stripped 4 bases from V and 2 bases from J, with 14 bases between. The CDR3 length is 16 residues. Germline CDR1 is SNHLY and CDR2 is FYNNEI. Here the CDR3 DNA reads TGTGCCAGCAGTGTCTTGGGGGGGGCTAACACCGGGGAGCTGTTTTTT. This sequence encodes CASSVLGGANTGELFF. The whole variable domain, remainder taken from reference TRBV2 and TRBJ2-2, is EPEVTQTPSHQVTQMGQEVILRCVPISNHLYFYWYRQILGQKVEFLVSFYNNEISEKSEIFDDQFSVERPDGSNFTLKIRSTKLEDSAMYFCASSVLGGANTGELFFGEGSRLTVL.

V and J are TRBV6-6 and TRBJ2-7, with D perhaps TRBD1 or TRBD2 (5 bases each). Germline V CDR1 and CDR2: MNHNY, SVGAGI (reference sequence). Trimming cost V 7 bases and J 0 bases, with 13 bases left between them. The CDR3 spans 14 residues. The CDR3 region is CASIGTVSSYEQYF. The CDR3 nucleotides read TGTGCCAGCATTGGGACGGTGAGCTCCTACGAGCAGTACTTC.

This clone was found once. The chain couples TRBV4-1 to TRBJ2-7, with D tentatively TRBD1 (5 bases). CDR3 size: 12 residues. Per the germline V gene, CDR1 is MGHRA and CDR2 is YSYEKL. V was cut by 4 bases and J by 3 bases, with 7 bases left in between. The CDR3 spells CASSPQGYEQYF. Written as DNA, the CDR3 is TGCGCCAGCAGCCCGCAGGGCTACGAGCAGTACTTC.

J is TRBJ2-7 and V is TRBV18, with a weak D call TRBD1 (6 bases). Per germline, CDR1 KGHSH and CDR2 LQKENI. Trimming removed 3 bases at V and 1 base at J, with 10 bases between. The CDR3 has 14 residues. CDR3 protein: CASSPPGQSYEQYF. The CDR3 DNA reads TGTGCCAGCTCACCCCCGGGACAATCCTACGAGCAGTACTTC.

The chain is built from TRBV6-1 and TRBJ2-7, with a possible D match to TRBD2 (8 bases). Germline assignment: CDR1 MNHNS and CDR2 SASEGT. The CDR3 has 14 amino acids. The V end lost 9 bases, the J end lost 3 bases, and 18 bases lay between the germline ends. CDR3 in amino acids: CASTGGTANYEQYF. The CDR3 DNA follows: TGTGCCAGTACGGGGGGGACAGCGAACTACGAGCAGTACTTC.

The chain uses TRBV2 and TRBJ2-7, with D uncertain. The V gene lost 4 bases and the J gene lost 5 bases, with 3 bases spanning the gap. The length of the CDR3 is 10 residues. The germline V gene has CDR1 SNHLY and CDR2 FYNNEI. Written as DNA, the CDR3 is TGTGCCAGCAGTGGTCACGAGCAGTACTTC. It encodes CASSGHEQYF.

The rearrangement joins TRBV6-1 to TRBJ2-7, with TRBD2 matching 9 bases. The J segment lost 1 base and the V segment lost 4 bases, leaving 11 bases of the junction unmatched. CDR1 and CDR2 (germline): MNHNS, SASEGT. CDR3 length: 17 amino acids. The CDR3 loop is CASSVPRAGGESYEQYF. The CDR3 region has the DNA TGTGCCAGCAGTGTCCCAAGAGCGGGAGGAGAGTCCTACGAGCAGTACTTC.

V gene TRBV9 combines with J gene TRBJ2-5; 9 positions match TRBD1. V dropped 4 bases and J dropped 5; count of bases not matched to a gene: 12. Germline-derived CDR1 and CDR2 are SGDLS and YYNGEE. CDR3 size: 16 residues. CDR3 sequence: CASSKETGGAGETQYF. In DNA form, the CDR3 reads TGTGCCAGCAGCAAAGAAACAGGGGGCGCAGGGGAGACCCAGTACTTC. The entire variable domain, with the rest obtained from reference TRBV9 and TRBJ2-5, is as follows: DSGVTQTPKHLITATGQRVTLRCSPRSGDLSVYWYQQSLDQGLQFLIQYYNGEERAKGNILERFSAQQFPDLHSELNLSSLELGDSALYFCASSKETGGAGETQYFGPGTRLLVL.

CDR3 residues: CASSLAQGVGYTF. CDR3 coding DNA: TGTGCCAGCAGCTTAGCGCAAGGGGTCGGCTACACCTTC. J is TRBJ1-2 and V is TRBV7-8; D possibly corresponds to TRBD1 (5 bases). This CDR3 contains 13 residues. Trimming took off 0 bases at V and 8 bases at J, with 10 bases between the two ends. The germline gives CDR1 SGHVS, CDR2 FQNEAQ.

The J gene is TRBJ1-5, the V gene TRBV28; 7 bases match TRBD1. V lost 5 bases, J lost 6 bases, and 7 bases stayed unmatched. This CDR3 has 14 residues. Germline V CDR1 and CDR2: MDHEN, SYDVKM. DNA of the CDR3: TGTGCCAGCAGTAACACAGGGGCAGGTCAGCCCCAGCATTTT. It codes for CASSNTGAGQPQHF. The full variable domain, with the rest looked up from reference TRBV28 and TRBJ1-5, is DVKVTQSSRYLVKRTGEKVFLECVQDMDHENMFWYRQDPGLGLRLIYFSYDVKMKEKGDIPEGYSVSREKKERFSLILESASTNQTSMYLCASSNTGAGQPQHFGDGTRLSIL.

The gene calls are TRBV4-2 and TRBJ2-7; D remains ambiguous. In germline, CDR1 is LGHNA, CDR2 YNFKEQ. The CDR3 is made up of 17 amino acids. Trimming removed 0 bases from V and 0 bases from J, with 15 bases in between. CDR3 protein: CASSQESGRVSSYEQYF. The CDR3 DNA is TGTGCCAGCAGCCAAGAGTCGGGCCGGGTGAGCTCCTACGAGCAGTACTTC.

This chain connects TRBV28 to TRBJ1-1, with 9 positions matching TRBD1. The junction had 16 bases not matched to a gene; V was cut back by 6 bases and J by 2 bases. CDR3 length: 18 amino acids. Germline CDR1 MDHEN, CDR2 SYDVKM. The DNA of the CDR3 is TGTGCCAGCAGGAGAATCGGGACAGGGAAGTTCAAAAACACTGAAGCTTTCTTT. This encodes CASRRIGTGKFKNTEAFF.

J is TRBJ1-2 and V is TRBV6-5, with a weak D call TRBD1 (5 bases). Trimming stripped 7 bases from V and 4 bases from J, with 16 bases between. The CDR3 covers 14 residues. The V gene's germline CDR1 is MNHEY and CDR2 SVGAGI. This chain's CDR3 is CASKVGTKSYGYTF. The DNA for the CDR3 is TGTGCCAGCAAGGTGGGGACGAAATCCTATGGCTACACCTTC.

Comments on this clone: The sample has other DNA sequences that encode this CDR3 too. This chain links TRBV30 with TRBJ2-5, with D possibly being TRBD1 (5 bases). From germline, CDR1 is GTSNPN and CDR2 SVGIG (reference sequence). The V end was cut by 1 base, the J end by 5 bases, with 5 bases between. This CDR3 has 11 residues. CDR3 protein: CAWSGGETQYF. DNA for the CDR3: TGTGCCTGGAGTGGGGGCGAGACCCAGTACTTC.

The rearrangement uses TRBV5-1 and TRBJ2-3, with 8 bases that match TRBD2. J gave up 2 bases and V 5 bases, and 4 bases lay outside the gene matches. The CDR3 covers 14 residues. Per the germline V gene, CDR1 is SGHRS and CDR2 is YFSETQ. The CDR3 spells CASSAGGITDTQYF. The CDR3 coding sequence is TGCGCCAGCAGTGCGGGAGGCATCACAGATACGCAGTATTTT.

The rearrangement joins TRBV2 to TRBJ1-2; D is possibly TRBD1 (5 bases). The CDR3 consists of 13 residues. Trimming removed 4 bases at V and 2 bases at J, with 8 bases between. CDR1 is SNHLY, CDR2 FYNNEI, per germline. DNA of the CDR3: TGTGCCAGCAGTGCCGGGGGGAACTATGGCTACACCTTC. This sequence encodes CASSAGGNYGYTF.

The chain employs TRBV5-1 and TRBJ1-2, with D unclear. V lost 0 bases to trimming and J lost 8 bases, with 17 bases between them. The CDR3 runs to 15 residues. Germline V gene data show CDR1 as SGHRS and CDR2 as YFSETQ. This CDR3 reads CASSLEGSPRGGYTF. The CDR3 DNA reads TGCGCCAGCAGCTTGGAAGGCAGCCCTCGGGGAGGCTACACCTTC.

The chain has TRBV30 and TRBJ1-4; TRBD1 matches 9 bases. The germline gives CDR1 GTSNPN, CDR2 SVGIG (reference sequence). The length of the CDR3 is 15 residues. Unmatched junction bases numbered 9, after V lost 3 bases and J lost 7 bases. The CDR3 DNA sequence: TGTGCCTGGAGAGATAACAGGGGGCTAGGTGAAAAACTGTTTTTT. As protein: CAWRDNRGLGEKLFF.